A selection of T cell receptor beta chains follows, all from one sample in a study of neurological immune-mediated disorders. TCRdb fed the 5' RACE reads into MiXCR, producing one record per CDR3 protein. This sample yields 65,000 to 90,000 distinct CDR3 sequences, of which around 10% are seen a single time; 1.8% belongs to the top ten. Sequenced: PBMCs. The receptors here all came from a man aged 40-50 years in good health. The CDR3 runs from the conserved cysteine through the conserved F or W. D genes are given only for firm matches. The size of a clone is reported for some rows only, either as once, few or many, or as a class for expanded clones.

v_gene	abundance	d_gene	j_gene	CDR3nt	CDR3aa
TRBV20-1	many	TRBD2	TRBJ2-1	TGCAGTGCCCCCAGCGGGCGGGAGGGCCGGGATGAGCAGTTCTTC	CSAPSGREGRDEQFF
TRBV20-1	many	TRBD2	TRBJ2-7	TGCAGTGCGCCTACTAGCGGGACCTACGAGCAGTACTTC	CSAPTSGTYEQYF
TRBV27	many	TRBD2	TRBJ2-3	TGTGCCAGCAGTTTTAGCGGGGGGTCCACAGATACGCAGTATTTT	CASSFSGGSTDTQYF
TRBV29-1	many	NA	TRBJ1-1	TGCAGCGTTAGTCCAGGGCGGGAGACTGAAGCTTTCTTT	CSVSPGRETEAFF
TRBV29-1	NA	NA	TRBJ1-1	TGCAGCGTTAAACATGGGAACACTGAAGCTTTCTTT	CSVKHGNTEAFF
TRBV6-6	many	NA	TRBJ2-7	TGTGCCAGCAGCCAACAGGGGGGGCCGTTCGAGCAGTACTTC	CASSQQGGPFEQYF
TRBV20-1	NA	NA	TRBJ1-2	TGCAGTGCTAGTTCCTATGGCTACACCTTC	CSASSYGYTF
TRBV13	many	TRBD1	TRBJ2-7	TGTGCCAGCAGCTTATCCGACAGGGGCCGCGACTACGAGCAGTACTTC	CASSLSDRGRDYEQYF
TRBV6-1	many	TRBD2	TRBJ2-5	TGTGCCAGCAGTGAACAGACTAGCGGGCGACAAGAGACCCAGTACTTC	CASSEQTSGRQETQYF
TRBV29-1	many	TRBD1	TRBJ2-1	TGCAGCGCCAAGGGGGCGGCTAGCTCCTACAATGAGCAGTTCTTC	CSAKGAASSYNEQFF
TRBV20-1	NA	NA	TRBJ2-2	TGCAATGCTAGTATACCGGGTCGTATCCACGGGGAGCTGTTTTTT	CNASIPGRIHGELFF
TRBV2	many	NA	TRBJ2-3	TGTGCCAGCAGTGACCGGGGGCTGAGCACAGATACGCAGTATTTT	CASSDRGLSTDTQYF
TRBV28	many	TRBD1	TRBJ1-2	TGTGCCAGCAGTTTAATATTAACTGCAGGGGGCTCTGGCTACACCTTC	CASSLILTAGGSGYTF
TRBV3-1	many	NA	TRBJ2-7	TGTGCCTCAACAGGGGCGGGGGAGCAGTACTTC	CASTGAGEQYF
TRBV7-6	many	NA	TRBJ2-5	TGTGCCAGCAGCTCCTATGGGCTCCAAGAGACCCAGTACTTC	CASSSYGLQETQYF
TRBV29-1	many	TRBD1	TRBJ2-5	TGCAGCGTTGGGGGGACAGGGGGGACCCAGTACTTC	CSVGGTGGTQYF
TRBV21-1	many	NA	TRBJ2-3	TGTGCCAGCAGCAAAACTTGCGTGGGGCAGTGGACAGATACGCAGTATTTT	CASSKTCVGQWTDTQYF
TRBV7-9	many	TRBD1	TRBJ1-1	TGTGCCAGCAGCTTAGTGGGACAGGGAGACACTGAAGCTTTCTTT	CASSLVGQGDTEAFF
TRBV7-2	few	TRBD2	TRBJ2-3	TGTGCCAGCAGCTCTCGGACTAGCGGTACCACAGATACGCAGTATTTT	CASSSRTSGTTDTQYF
TRBV18	many	NA	TRBJ2-7	TGTGCCAGCTCACCAGGCCTCGGGTACGAGCAGTACTTC	CASSPGLGYEQYF
TRBV3-1	many	TRBD1	TRBJ2-5	TGTGCCAGCAGCCAAGATTGGGGGATAGGACAGGCTCAAGAGACCCAGTACTTC	CASSQDWGIGQAQETQYF
TRBV11-2	few	TRBD1	TRBJ2-1	TGTGCCAGCAGCCCACGATCGAATACAGGGGGTAATGAGCAGTTCTTC	CASSPRSNTGGNEQFF
TRBV5-1	many	TRBD1	TRBJ1-1	TGCGCCAGCAGCTTGTCCGCCAACAGGGGCCACAACACTGAAGCTTTCTTT	CASSLSANRGHNTEAFF
TRBV5-1	many	TRBD1	TRBJ2-7	TGCGCCAGCCAAAAGGGGGCCGAACTGGGCTACGAGCAGTACTTC	CASQKGAELGYEQYF
TRBV2	many	NA	TRBJ2-3	TGTGCCAGCAGTGGACCTATTAGCACAGATACGCAGTATTTT	CASSGPISTDTQYF
TRBV15	many	NA	TRBJ2-1	TGTGCCACCAGCAGAGACGGTGATCCCTACAATGAGCAGTTCTTC	CATSRDGDPYNEQFF
TRBV20-1	many	TRBD1	TRBJ1-1	TGCAGTGCTAACAGGGGGTTGGACACTGAAGCTTTCTTT	CSANRGLDTEAFF
TRBV7-3	many	TRBD2	TRBJ2-1	TGTGCCAGCAGCTCCTCAACTAGCGGGTACAATGAGCAGTTCTTC	CASSSSTSGYNEQFF
TRBV6-5	many	NA	TRBJ1-4	TGTGCCTGCCGACCCGTTTGGGGTGAAAAACTGTTTTTT	CACRPVWGEKLFF
TRBV11-3	many	TRBD2	TRBJ2-1	TGTGCCAGCAGCTTAGATAGCGGGGGGGCATACAATGAGCAGTTCTTC	CASSLDSGGAYNEQFF
TRBV12-3/TRBV12-4	many	NA	TRBJ1-1	TGTGCCAGCTGTGGGGCGACAGTGAACACTGAAGCTTTCTTT	CASCGATVNTEAFF
TRBV4-2	many	NA	TRBJ2-5	TGTGCCAGCAGCCGAGAGAACCAAGAGACCCAGTACTTC	CASSRENQETQYF
TRBV7-2	many	NA	TRBJ2-7	TGTGCCAGCAGCTTATTGGAGGGGGGCTACTACGAGCAGTACTTC	CASSLLEGGYYEQYF
TRBV29-1	many	NA	TRBJ1-2	TGCAGCGTTGAAGATCCGGTAAACGGCTACACCTTC	CSVEDPVNGYTF
TRBV5-1	many	NA	TRBJ2-7	TGCGCCAGCAGCCTGGACATGACCTACGAGCAGTACTTC	CASSLDMTYEQYF
TRBV18	NA	NA	TRBJ2-7	TGTGCCAGCTCACCGTCCCCGCTTCGGGACTCCTACGAGCAGTACTTC	CASSPSPLRDSYEQYF
TRBV20-1	many	NA	TRBJ2-1	TGCAGTGCTAGCCCAGGACTGAAATTCCTAGAAAATGAGCAGTTCTTC	CSASPGLKFLENEQFF
TRBV5-1	many	NA	TRBJ2-2	TGCGCCAGCATTGCGGGGAAGAACACCGGGGAGCTGTTTTTT	CASIAGKNTGELFF
TRBV7-2	many	NA	TRBJ2-3	TGTGCCAGCAGCCCCGGGGAGGATACGCAGTATTTT	CASSPGEDTQYF
TRBV7-2	many	NA	TRBJ2-2	TGTGCCAGCAGCCCTCGTGGGGCGAGGCTGTTTTTT	CASSPRGARLFF
TRBV3-1	many	NA	TRBJ1-1	TGTGCCAGCAGCCAAGATGAAGGGTGGGGCACTGAAGCTTTCTTT	CASSQDEGWGTEAFF
TRBV7-6	many	TRBD2	TRBJ2-3	TGTGCCAGCAGCTCAGCGGGAGGGCCAATCGATACGCAGTATTTT	CASSSAGGPIDTQYF
TRBV9	many	NA	TRBJ2-7	TGTGCCAGCAGCAGAAACTTTGACGGACACGACTACGAGCAGTACTTC	CASSRNFDGHDYEQYF
TRBV5-1	NA	NA	TRBJ2-7	TGCGCCAGCAGCCGGACAGCCCAAGGTACCTACGAGCAGTACTTC	CASSRTAQGTYEQYF